This T cell receptor (beta chain) was observed in a study of T cell responses to AZD1222 COVID-19 vaccine. The study, taken as a whole, reports: Reportedly, nearly half the spike-specific TCRs target unmutated variant regions. Most donors were white British, females outnumbered males, and clonal diversity was possibly underestimated.

Sequencing was performed with immunoSEQ multiplex PCR; in TCRdb, only in-frame clones are kept and a portion is missing. The table includes tens of thousands of clones, 90% detected once. As for this clone: Its target is unknown.

The CDR3 is 15 amino acids. Between the trimmed V and J ends, which lost 4 bases and 8 bases, there was a span of 15 bases. Per the germline V gene, CDR1 is SNHLY and CDR2 is FYNNEI. The rearrangement links TRBV2 to TRBJ1-6; D unclear. Sequences were derived from peripheral blood, sampled 28 days after the second AZD1222 dose. The TCR originated in an adult who received the AZD1222 COVID-19 vaccine. CDR3 in amino acids: CASSVMWLVDSPLHF. The CDR3 DNA is TGTGCCAGCAGTGTAATGTGGCTGGTGGATTCACCCCTCCACTTT.